This TCR beta chain was obtained from a study of lymphopenia after photon versus proton radiotherapy. The study, taken as a whole, reports: A bigger post-nadir fall in TCR diversity correlated inversely with survival time in deceased patients. Authors raise, but do not show, better survival with proton therapy. Post-nadir diversity loss with photons came from oligoclonal expansion, particularly CD8+ Temra cells. Relative stability marked proton patients; photon patients lost diversity and naive cells.

Trimming removed 4 bases from V and 0 bases from J; junction bases left unmatched: 8. Germline CDR1 reads LNHDA; CDR2 reads SQIVND (reference sequence). This CDR3 region has 16 residues. The assay was immunoSEQ multiplex PCR, and TCRdb's table has in-frame clones only and misses some. The sample consists of about 29,000 clones, about 87% of them appearing once. As regards this clone: Its specificity is not known.

Here the sequenced sample was peripheral blood, taken from a patient treated with proton-based radiotherapy. The TCR originated in an older woman with cholangiocarcinoma. Some clones in this sample may be carry-over from other donors' samples. The V call is TRBV19, the J call TRBJ2-5; 7 bases fit TRBD1. CDR3 DNA sequence: TGTGCCAGTAGTACACACGAAGGGGGCTACCAAGAGACCCAGTACTTC. Amino acids: CASSTHEGGYQETQYF.